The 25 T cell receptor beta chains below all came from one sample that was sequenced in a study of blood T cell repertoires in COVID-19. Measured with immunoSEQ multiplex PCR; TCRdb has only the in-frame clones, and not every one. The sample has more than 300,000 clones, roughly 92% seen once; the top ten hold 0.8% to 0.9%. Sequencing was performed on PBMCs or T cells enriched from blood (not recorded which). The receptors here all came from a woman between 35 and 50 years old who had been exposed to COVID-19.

The CDR3 DNA follows: TGTGCCACCAGTGATGCGGGACGGGCGACGGGCTACACCTTC. Translation: CATSDAGRATGYTF. The rearrangement uses TRBV24-1 and TRBJ1-2, with D possibly being TRBD1 (5 bases). V gave up 3 bases and J gave up 8 bases, with 15 bases separating them. This CDR3 has 14 residues. Germline V gene lookup returns CDR1 KGHDR and CDR2 SFDVKD.

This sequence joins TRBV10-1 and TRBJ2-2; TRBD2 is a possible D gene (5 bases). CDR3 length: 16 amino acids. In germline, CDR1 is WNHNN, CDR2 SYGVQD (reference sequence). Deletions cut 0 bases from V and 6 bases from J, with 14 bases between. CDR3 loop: CASSESGLAGAGELFF. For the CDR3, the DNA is TGCGCCAGCAGTGAGTCGGGTCTAGCTGGGGCCGGGGAGCTGTTTTTT.

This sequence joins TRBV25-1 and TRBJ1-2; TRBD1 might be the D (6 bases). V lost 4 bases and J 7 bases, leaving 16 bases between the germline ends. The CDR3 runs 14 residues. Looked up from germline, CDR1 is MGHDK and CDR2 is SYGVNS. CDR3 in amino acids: CASSAWTANSGYTF. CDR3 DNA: TGTGCCAGCAGTGCATGGACAGCGAATAGTGGCTACACCTTC.

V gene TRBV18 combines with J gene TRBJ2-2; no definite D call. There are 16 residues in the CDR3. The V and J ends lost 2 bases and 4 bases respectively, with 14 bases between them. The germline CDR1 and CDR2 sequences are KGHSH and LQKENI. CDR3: CASSPMRSPSTGELFF. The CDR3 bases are TGTGCCAGCTCACCAATGCGTTCGCCGAGCACCGGGGAGCTGTTTTTT. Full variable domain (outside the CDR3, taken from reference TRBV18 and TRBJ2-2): NAGVMQNPRHLVRRRGQEARLRCSPMKGHSHVYWYRQLPEEGLKFMVYLQKENIIDESGMPKERFSAEFPKEGPSILRIQQVVRGDSAAYFCASSPMRSPSTGELFFGEGSRLTVL.

Here the CDR3 DNA reads TGTGCCAGTAGTATACAGCAGGGCAATAGCAATCAGCCCCAGCATTTT. Translation gives CASSIQQGNSNQPQHF. V gene TRBV19 combines with J gene TRBJ1-5, with a weak D call TRBD1 (5 bases). The V gene lost 2 bases and the J gene lost 0 bases, with 11 bases spanning the gap. Germline V gene sequence: CDR1 LNHDA, CDR2 SQIVND (reference sequence). This CDR3 has 16 amino acids.

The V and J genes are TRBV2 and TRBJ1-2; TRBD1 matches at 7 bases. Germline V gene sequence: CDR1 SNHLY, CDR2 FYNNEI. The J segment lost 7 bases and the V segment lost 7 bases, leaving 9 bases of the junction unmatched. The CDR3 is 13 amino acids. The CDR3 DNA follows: TGTGCCAGCATACTGACAGGGCCAAGTGGCTACACCTTC. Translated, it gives CASILTGPSGYTF.

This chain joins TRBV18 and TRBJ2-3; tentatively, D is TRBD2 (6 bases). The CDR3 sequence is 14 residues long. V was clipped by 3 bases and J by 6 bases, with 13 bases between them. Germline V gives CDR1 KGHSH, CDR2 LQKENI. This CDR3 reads CASSPTGGVDTQYF. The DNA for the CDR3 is TGTGCCAGCTCACCGACTGGCGGGGTCGATACGCAGTATTTT.

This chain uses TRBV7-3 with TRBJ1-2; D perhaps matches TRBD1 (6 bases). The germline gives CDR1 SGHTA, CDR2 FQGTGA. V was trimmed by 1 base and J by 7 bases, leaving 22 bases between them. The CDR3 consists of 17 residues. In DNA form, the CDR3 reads TGTGCCAGCAGCTTAAGGGGGAGGGGGATTCGTGGGCTTGGCTACACCTTC. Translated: CASSLRGRGIRGLGYTF. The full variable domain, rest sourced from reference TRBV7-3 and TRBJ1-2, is GAGVSQTPSNKVTEKGKYVELRCDPISGHTALYWYRQSLGQGPEFLIYFQGTGAADDSGLPNDRFFAVRPEGSVSTLKIQRTERGDSAVYLCASSLRGRGIRGLGYTFGSGTRLTVV.

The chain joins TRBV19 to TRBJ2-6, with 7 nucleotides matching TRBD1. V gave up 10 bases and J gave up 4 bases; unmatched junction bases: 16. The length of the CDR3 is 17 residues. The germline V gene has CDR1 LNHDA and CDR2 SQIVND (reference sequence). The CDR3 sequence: CANSLRDSLWGANVLTF. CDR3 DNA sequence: TGTGCCAACTCGCTCCGGGACAGCTTGTGGGGGGCCAACGTCCTGACTTTC.

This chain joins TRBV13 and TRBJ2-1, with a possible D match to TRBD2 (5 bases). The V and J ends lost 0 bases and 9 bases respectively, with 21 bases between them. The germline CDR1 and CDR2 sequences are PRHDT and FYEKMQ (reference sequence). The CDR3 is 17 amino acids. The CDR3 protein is CASSLGSRGPRESEQFF. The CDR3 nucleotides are TGTGCCAGCAGCTTAGGCTCGCGAGGGCCAAGGGAAAGTGAGCAGTTCTTC.

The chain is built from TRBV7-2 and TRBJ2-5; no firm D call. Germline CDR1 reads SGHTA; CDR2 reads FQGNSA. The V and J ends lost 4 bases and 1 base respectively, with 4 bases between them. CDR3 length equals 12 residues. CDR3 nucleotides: TGTGCCAGCAGCTCCCTCCAAGAGACCCAGTACTTC. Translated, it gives CASSSLQETQYF.

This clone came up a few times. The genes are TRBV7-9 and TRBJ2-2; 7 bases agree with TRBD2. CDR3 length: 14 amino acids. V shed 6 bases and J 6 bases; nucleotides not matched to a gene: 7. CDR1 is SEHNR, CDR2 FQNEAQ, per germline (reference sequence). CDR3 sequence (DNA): TGTGCCAGCAGATCGTCGGGGGGTGCCGGGGAGCTGTTTTTT. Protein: CASRSSGGAGELFF.

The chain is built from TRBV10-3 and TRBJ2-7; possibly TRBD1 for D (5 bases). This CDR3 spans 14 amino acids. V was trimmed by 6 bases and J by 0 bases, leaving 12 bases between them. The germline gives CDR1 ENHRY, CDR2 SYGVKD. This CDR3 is CAISGLGDSYEQYF. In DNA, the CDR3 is TGTGCCATCAGCGGGCTAGGGGACTCCTACGAGCAGTACTTC.

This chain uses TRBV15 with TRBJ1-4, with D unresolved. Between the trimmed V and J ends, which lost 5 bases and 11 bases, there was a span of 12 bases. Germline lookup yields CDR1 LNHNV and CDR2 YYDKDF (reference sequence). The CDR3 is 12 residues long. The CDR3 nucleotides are TGTGCCACCAGCGGGAGAATGGGGAAACTGTTTTTT. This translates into CATSGRMGKLFF.

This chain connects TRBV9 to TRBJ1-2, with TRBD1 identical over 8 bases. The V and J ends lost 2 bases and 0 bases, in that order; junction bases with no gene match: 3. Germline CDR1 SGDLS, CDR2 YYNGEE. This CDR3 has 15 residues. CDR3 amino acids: CASSVLDRANYGYTF. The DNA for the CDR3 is TGTGCCAGCAGCGTTTTGGACAGGGCTAACTATGGCTACACCTTC.

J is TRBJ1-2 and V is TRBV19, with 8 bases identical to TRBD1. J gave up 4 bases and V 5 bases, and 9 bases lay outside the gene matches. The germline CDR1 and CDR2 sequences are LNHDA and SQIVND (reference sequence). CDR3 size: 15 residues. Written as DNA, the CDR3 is TGTGCCAGTAGTCCATTACAGGGGGGAGGCTATGGCTACACCTTC. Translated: CASSPLQGGGYGYTF.

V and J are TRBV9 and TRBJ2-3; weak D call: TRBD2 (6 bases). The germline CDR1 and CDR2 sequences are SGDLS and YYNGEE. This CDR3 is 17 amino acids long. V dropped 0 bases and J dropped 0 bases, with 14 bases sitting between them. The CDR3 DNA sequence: TGTGCCAGCAGCGTAGGCGGTAGCGGACCTAGCACAGATACGCAGTATTTT. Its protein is CASSVGGSGPSTDTQYF.

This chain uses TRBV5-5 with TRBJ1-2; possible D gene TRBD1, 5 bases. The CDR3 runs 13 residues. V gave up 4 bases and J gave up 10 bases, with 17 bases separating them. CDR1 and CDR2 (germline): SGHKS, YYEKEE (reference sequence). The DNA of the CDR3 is TGTGCCAGCAGCGCGGTCAGGGAACTATACTACACCTTC. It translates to CASSAVRELYYTF.

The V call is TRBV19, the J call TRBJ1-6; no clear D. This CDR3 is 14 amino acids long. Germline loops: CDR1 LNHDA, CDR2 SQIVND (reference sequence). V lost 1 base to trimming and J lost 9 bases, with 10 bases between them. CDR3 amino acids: CASSIGGAGSPLHF. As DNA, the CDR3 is TGTGCCAGTAGTATAGGAGGCGCCGGTTCACCCCTCCACTTT.

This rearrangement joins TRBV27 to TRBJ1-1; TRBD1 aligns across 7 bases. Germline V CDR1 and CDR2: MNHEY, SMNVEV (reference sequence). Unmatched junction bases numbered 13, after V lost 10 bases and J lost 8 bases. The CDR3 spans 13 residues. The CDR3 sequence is CATQDRRIREAFF. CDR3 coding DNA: TGTGCCACTCAGGACAGGAGAATACGAGAAGCTTTCTTT.

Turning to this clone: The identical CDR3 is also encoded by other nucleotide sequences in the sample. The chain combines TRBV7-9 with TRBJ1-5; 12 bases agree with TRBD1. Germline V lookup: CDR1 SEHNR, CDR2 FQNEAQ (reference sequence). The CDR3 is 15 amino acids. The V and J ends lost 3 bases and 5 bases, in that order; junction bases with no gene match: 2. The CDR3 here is CASSLGTGGDQPQHF. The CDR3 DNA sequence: TGTGCCAGCAGCTTGGGGACAGGGGGCGATCAGCCCCAGCATTTT.

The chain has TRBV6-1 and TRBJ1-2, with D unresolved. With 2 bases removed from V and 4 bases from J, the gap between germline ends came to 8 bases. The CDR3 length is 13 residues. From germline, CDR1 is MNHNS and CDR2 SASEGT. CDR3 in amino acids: CASSERVVYGYTF. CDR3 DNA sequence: TGTGCCAGCAGTGAACGGGTCGTCTATGGCTACACCTTC.

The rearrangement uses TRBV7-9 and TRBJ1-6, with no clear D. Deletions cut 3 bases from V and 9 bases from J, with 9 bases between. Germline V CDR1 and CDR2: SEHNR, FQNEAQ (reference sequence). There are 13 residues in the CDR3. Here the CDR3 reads CASSLREGSPLHF. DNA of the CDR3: TGTGCCAGCAGCTTGAGGGAGGGTTCACCCCTCCACTTT.

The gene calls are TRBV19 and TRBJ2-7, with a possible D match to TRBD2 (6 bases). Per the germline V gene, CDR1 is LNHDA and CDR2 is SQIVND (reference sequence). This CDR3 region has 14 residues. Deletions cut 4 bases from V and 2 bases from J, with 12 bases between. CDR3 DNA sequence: TGTGCCAGTAGTAACCTCGCGGGGACCTACGAGCAGTACTTC. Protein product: CASSNLAGTYEQYF.

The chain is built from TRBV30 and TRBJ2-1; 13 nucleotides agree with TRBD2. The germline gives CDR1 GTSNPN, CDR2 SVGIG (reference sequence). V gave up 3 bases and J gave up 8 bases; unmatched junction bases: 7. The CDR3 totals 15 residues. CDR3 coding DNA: TGTGCCTGGAGAACTAGCGGGGGGGCATTAGATGAGCAGTTCTTC. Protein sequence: CAWRTSGGALDEQFF. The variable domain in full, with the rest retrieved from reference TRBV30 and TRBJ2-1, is SQTIHQWPATLVQPVGSPLSLECTVEGTSNPNLYWYRQAAGRGLQLLFYSVGIGQISSEVPQNLSASRPQDRQFILSSKKLLLSDSGFYLCAWRTSGGALDEQFFGPGTRLTVL.